This TCR beta chain comes out of a study of T cells in Graves' hyperthyroidism and ophthalmopathy. Clinical symptoms, serum thyroxine, TRAb, thyroid ultrasound and orbital computed tomography informed diagnoses. The study collected blood at first hyperthyroidism diagnosis, before any ophthalmopathy symptoms arose. TCR beta CDR3 regions were amplified from RNA. Using the HTBI primer set, a first-round RT-PCR was run on the TCR CDR3. TCRdb re-called the multiplex PCR reads with MiXCR, one entry per CDR3 protein. The sample lists 730,000 or so distinct CDR3 sequences; 18% were seen once. A note on this clonotype: Its cognate antigen is unknown.

The CDR3 consists of 13 residues. Germline CDR1 and CDR2: DFQATT and SNEGSKA (reference sequence). After removal of 1 base from V and 10 bases from J, the junction contained 9 bases not matched to a gene. Findings and caveats of the study: A model of 13 V-J pairs discriminated ophthalmopathy from stable hyperthyroidism.

This rearrangement joins TRBV20-1 to TRBJ1-2, with 7 bases that match TRBD1. The TCR originated in a woman between 50 and 59 years old with Graves' hyperthyroidism that later progressed to Graves' ophthalmopathy. Sequencing used blood. CDR3 DNA sequence: TGCAGTGCTAGAGCGACAGGGAATAGGGACTACACCTTC. The encoded protein is CSARATGNRDYTF.